This passage covers 31 T cell receptor beta chains from one sample sequenced in a study of response to subunit inactivated influenza vaccine. TCRdb re-analysed the RT-PCR reads in MiXCR, keeping a single row per CDR3 protein. The sample yields fewer than 600,000 distinct CDR3 sequences, less than 7.5% seen once. Sequenced material: PBMCs from blood, taken less than 30 months after vaccination. The receptors stem from a man between 50 and 75 years old who received an inactivated influenza vaccine.

This clonotype was seen at least ten times. The rearrangement joins TRBV5-1 to TRBJ2-3; D uncertain. This CDR3 contains 11 residues. V gave up 1 base and J gave up 4 bases, with 1 base separating them. Germline-derived CDR1 and CDR2 are SGHRS and YFSETQ. In nucleotides, the CDR3 is TGCGCCAGCAGCTTGTCAGATACGCAGTATTTT. This gives the protein CASSLSDTQYF.

The rearrangement joins TRBV7-2 to TRBJ1-1; D is uncertain. V lost 10 bases to trimming and J lost 0 bases, with 12 bases between them. The CDR3 covers 13 residues. Germline assignment: CDR1 SGHTA and CDR2 FQGNSA. This CDR3 is CATRYSMNTEAFF. CDR3 nucleotides: TGTGCCACCCGCTACAGCATGAACACTGAAGCTTTCTTT.

A few counts support this clonotype. The V call is TRBV2, the J call TRBJ1-2; tentatively, D is TRBD1 (5 bases). The CDR3 runs 12 residues. The V end was cut by 3 bases, the J end by 8 bases, with 10 bases between. Germline CDR1 reads SNHLY; CDR2 reads FYNNEI. The CDR3 nucleotides are TGTGCCAGCAGTGACATTCCAGGGGGCTACACCTTC. It codes for CASSDIPGGYTF.

The table lists this clonotype with a few counts. The rearrangement uses TRBV4-3 and TRBJ2-7; D is unclear. V was trimmed by 0 bases and J by 7 bases, leaving 10 bases between them. The germline V gene has CDR1 LGHNA and CDR2 YSLEER. The CDR3 spans 13 residues. CDR3 protein: CASSQDRTHEQYF. The CDR3 DNA follows: TGCGCCAGCAGCCAAGATAGAACCCATGAGCAGTACTTC.

This sequence joins TRBV29-1 and TRBJ2-2; a possible D gene is TRBD2 (7 bases). Germline V gene sequence: CDR1 SQVTM, CDR2 ANQGSEA. CDR3 size: 14 residues. V lost 4 bases to trimming and J lost 7 bases, with 16 bases between them. The CDR3: CSVAGGPMGGELFF. The CDR3 DNA follows: TGCAGCGTTGCGGGGGGCCCCATGGGCGGGGAGCTGTTTTTT.

The V gene is TRBV3-1, the J gene TRBJ2-7, with D possibly matching TRBD2 (6 bases). The germline V gene has CDR1 LGHDT and CDR2 YNNKEL (reference sequence). Deletions cut 4 bases from V and 0 bases from J, with 13 bases between. The CDR3 contains 15 residues. DNA for the CDR3: TGTGCCAGCAGCCCCTCGGTCGGGAGCTCCTACGAGCAGTACTTC. It translates to CASSPSVGSSYEQYF.

The rearrangement joins TRBV29-1 to TRBJ2-3, with D tentatively TRBD2 (5 bases). The V gene lost 3 bases and the J gene lost 3 bases, with 13 bases spanning the gap. Germline V gene sequence: CDR1 SQVTM, CDR2 ANQGSEA. This CDR3 is 14 amino acids long. CDR3 DNA: TGCAGCGTTGACGGTGCCGGGGTAACAGATACGCAGTATTTT. This translates into CSVDGAGVTDTQYF.

This clonotype came up many times. The genes are TRBV5-6 and TRBJ1-1, with D maybe TRBD1 (5 bases). This CDR3 spans 15 amino acids. V dropped 3 bases and J dropped 1 base, with 13 bases sitting between them. Germline values: CDR1 SGHDT, CDR2 YYEEEE. The CDR3 here is CASSSQGIGNTEAFF. DNA of the CDR3: TGTGCCAGCAGCTCGCAGGGTATCGGGAACACTGAAGCTTTCTTT.

This clonotype was seen a handful of times. This rearrangement joins TRBV6-1 to TRBJ1-1; perhaps TRBD1 as D (6 bases). The CDR3 is made up of 14 amino acids. Germline assignment: CDR1 MNHNS and CDR2 SASEGT. Trimming cost V 2 bases and J 10 bases, with 17 bases left between them. The CDR3 DNA reads TGTGCCAGCAGTGAATTTAAGGGACGGGGGGCAGCTTTCTTT. The encoded protein is CASSEFKGRGAAFF.

V usage is TRBV11-3 and J usage is TRBJ2-5, with TRBD1 as a possible D gene (6 bases). This CDR3 has 17 residues. The germline gives CDR1 SGHNT, CDR2 YENEEA. Between the trimmed V and J ends, which lost 2 bases and 0 bases, there was a span of 16 bases. CDR3 sequence reads: CASSLPIGTNYQETQYF. In DNA form, the CDR3 reads TGTGCCAGCAGCTTACCCATCGGGACAAACTACCAAGAGACCCAGTACTTC.

Of note for this clonotype: A clone one base away is much larger, so this may be a read error. V usage is TRBV7-2 and J usage is TRBJ2-5; D is possibly TRBD2 (5 bases). Germline CDR1 SGHTA, CDR2 FQGNSA. Between the trimmed V and J ends, which lost 4 bases and 1 base, there was a span of 7 bases. CDR3 size: 13 residues. The CDR3 region has the DNA TGTGCCAGCAGCTCGGGATTCCAAGAGACCCAGTACTTC. The encoded protein is CASSSGFQETQYF. The complete variable domain, with remaining parts taken from reference TRBV7-2 and TRBJ2-5, reads GAGVSQSPSNKVTEKGKDVELRCDPISGHTALYWYRQSLGQGLEFLIYFQGNSAPDKSGLPSDRFSAERTGGSVSTLTIQRTQQEDSAVYLCASSSGFQETQYFGPGTRLLVL.

A few counts support this clonotype. The gene calls are TRBV28 and TRBJ1-6; D is uncertain. From germline, CDR1 is MDHEN and CDR2 SYDVKM. The V and J ends lost 5 bases and 2 bases respectively, with 10 bases between them. The CDR3 runs to 15 residues. CDR3 nucleotides: TGTGCCAGCAGTCCCCCCGCGACCTATAATTCACCCCTCCACTTT. As protein: CASSPPATYNSPLHF.

There are many counts of this clonotype. The chain employs TRBV7-9 and TRBJ2-1; 10 nucleotides match TRBD2. Per the germline V gene, CDR1 is SEHNR and CDR2 is FQNEAQ (reference sequence). The CDR3 has 17 amino acids. J was trimmed by 6 bases and V by 2 bases; bases with no gene match: 10. The chain's CDR3 is CASSLRVGLAGANEQFF. The CDR3 nucleotides are TGTGCCAGCAGCTTAAGAGTAGGGCTAGCGGGGGCCAATGAGCAGTTCTTC.

Only a few counts were recorded for this clonotype. The V and J genes are TRBV19 and TRBJ1-1; possibly TRBD1 for D (5 bases). The V end lost 1 base, the J end lost 4 bases, and 10 bases lay between the germline ends. The CDR3 contains 14 residues. Germline CDR1 is LNHDA and CDR2 is SQIVND (reference sequence). As DNA, the CDR3 is TGTGCCAGTAGTATAGTCGGGGGAGTCACTGAAGCTTTCTTT. Translation: CASSIVGGVTEAFF.

In regard to this clonotype: This may stem from a read error, because a much larger clone lies one nucleotide away. This chain joins TRBV27 and TRBJ2-1; tentative D call: TRBD1 (6 bases). The CDR3 runs 14 residues. Trimming left V 10 bases short and J 4 bases short, with 17 bases between. Germline lookup yields CDR1 MNHEY and CDR2 SMNVEV (reference sequence). The CDR3 nucleotides are TGTGCCAACAGAGGGACACCGTATTACAATGAGCAGTTCTTC. It encodes CANRGTPYYNEQFF.

This clonotype was detected only a few times. The chain couples TRBV20-1 to TRBJ2-7; 12 nucleotides agree with TRBD2. The CDR3 runs to 17 residues. Germline assignment: CDR1 DFQATT and CDR2 SNEGSKA (reference sequence). J lost 4 bases, V lost 0 bases, and 10 bases had no gene match. CDR3 nucleotides: TGCAGTGCTAGAGAAGCGCGACTAGCGGGAGCCGGATACGAGCAGTACTTC. This sequence encodes CSAREARLAGAGYEQYF.

This clonotype has more than one count but fewer than ten. The V call is TRBV7-9, the J call TRBJ2-5; D not certain. Trimming took off 6 bases at V and 6 bases at J, with 17 bases between the two ends. This CDR3 is 14 amino acids long. Germline values: CDR1 SEHNR, CDR2 FQNEAQ (reference sequence). CDR3 residues: CASSPTNSGKTQYF. The CDR3 DNA sequence: TGTGCCAGCAGTCCTACCAATTCAGGAAAGACCCAGTACTTC.

This clonotype was recorded many times. The chain links TRBV6-2 or TRBV6-3 to TRBJ2-1; 8 bases map to TRBD1. V was pared by 0 bases and J by 4 bases, with 8 bases of the junction left unmatched. The CDR3 is 17 residues long. In germline, CDR1 is MNHEY, CDR2 SVGEGT. The CDR3 loop is CASSYSPGTGIYNEQFF. DNA of the CDR3: TGTGCCAGCAGTTACTCCCCCGGGACAGGTATATACAATGAGCAGTTCTTC.

The J gene is TRBJ2-1, the V gene TRBV2; 11 bases align to TRBD2. The CDR3 loop spans 13 amino acids. CDR1 SNHLY and CDR2 FYNNEI come from the germline V gene. V trimming: 8 bases; J trimming: 6 bases; junction bases outside the gene matches: 3. The CDR3 nucleotides are TGTGCCAGCCAGACTAGCGGGGTCAATGAGCAGTTCTTC. Its translation: CASQTSGVNEQFF.

This clonotype was recorded many times. The chain combines TRBV20-1 with TRBJ2-5, with D possibly matching TRBD1 (6 bases). Trimming left V 1 base short and J 5 bases short, with 11 bases between. Germline V CDR1 and CDR2: DFQATT, SNEGSKA (reference sequence). This CDR3 comprises 13 residues. CDR3 sequence: CSARAGAVETQYF. The CDR3 nucleotides read TGCAGTGCTAGAGCAGGGGCGGTGGAGACCCAGTACTTC.

This clonotype was seen many times. The chain has TRBV5-1 and TRBJ1-1; no definite D call. Trimming cost V 0 bases and J 1 base, with 16 bases left between them. In germline, CDR1 is SGHRS, CDR2 YFSETQ. This CDR3 comprises 17 residues. The CDR3 coding sequence is TGCGCCAGCAGCTTGGCGGTCGGTCGCGTCGCGAACACTGAAGCTTTCTTT. It is translated as CASSLAVGRVANTEAFF.

The rearrangement links TRBV6-5 to TRBJ2-1; D is possibly TRBD2 (6 bases). This CDR3 is built from 17 residues. The germline V gene encodes CDR1 MNHEY and CDR2 SVGAGI. V gave up 3 bases and J gave up 1 base, with 16 bases separating them. The CDR3 DNA reads as TGTGCCAGCAGTTATACCCTCGGCGGAGGGTCCTACAATGAGCAGTTCTTC. Protein: CASSYTLGGGSYNEQFF.

The gene calls are TRBV7-2 and TRBJ2-5; D might be TRBD1 (6 bases). V lost 3 bases, J lost 1 base, and 9 bases lay in between. CDR3 length equals 14 residues. The germline gives CDR1 SGHTA, CDR2 FQGNSA. The CDR3 loop is CASSFSRGQETQYF. DNA of the CDR3: TGTGCCAGCAGCTTTAGCAGGGGCCAAGAGACCCAGTACTTC. Complete variable domain (other parts from reference TRBV7-2 and TRBJ2-5): GAGVSQSPSNKVTEKGKDVELRCDPISGHTALYWYRQSLGQGLEFLIYFQGNSAPDKSGLPSDRFSAERTGGSVSTLTIQRTQQEDSAVYLCASSFSRGQETQYFGPGTRLLVL.

The chain has TRBV2 and TRBJ2-3; no reliable D call. The CDR3 runs 12 residues. V lost 5 bases to trimming and J lost 2 bases, with 5 bases between them. CDR1 SNHLY and CDR2 FYNNEI come from the germline V gene. CDR3 loop: CASSIVTDTQYF. The CDR3 DNA reads as TGTGCCAGCAGTATCGTCACAGATACGCAGTATTTT.

This clonotype was observed many times. CDR3 region: CASKRENRGPNEQYF. CDR3 DNA: TGCGCCAGCAAGAGGGAAAACAGGGGGCCAAACGAGCAGTACTTC. The gene calls are TRBV5-1 and TRBJ2-7, with 9 bases lining up with TRBD1. This CDR3 is 15 amino acids long. V was pared by 6 bases and J by 5 bases, with 12 bases of the junction left unmatched. Germline V gene data show CDR1 as SGHRS and CDR2 as YFSETQ.

This clonotype was counted only a few times. This chain uses TRBV4-1 with TRBJ1-1; 7 positions match TRBD1. The V gene end was trimmed by 2 bases and the J gene end by 4 bases; junction bases not matched to a gene: 7. Germline V gene lookup returns CDR1 MGHRA and CDR2 YSYEKL. This CDR3 has 15 residues. The CDR3 protein is CASSQLLDRVTEAFF. In DNA form, the CDR3 reads TGCGCCAGCAGCCAACTCCTTGACAGGGTCACTGAAGCTTTCTTT.

This clonotype appeared a few times. The chain carries TRBV28 and TRBJ2-1; weak D call: TRBD2 (7 bases). Trimming took off 7 bases at V and 8 bases at J, with 12 bases between the two ends. Germline V gene data show CDR1 as MDHEN and CDR2 as SYDVKM. There are 12 residues in the CDR3. The CDR3 region is CASIKGGDEQFF. Here the CDR3 DNA reads TGTGCCAGCATCAAGGGGGGGGATGAGCAGTTCTTC.

Ten or more counts support this clonotype. This chain links TRBV2 with TRBJ2-7; D may be TRBD1 (6 bases). The V end lost 7 bases, the J end lost 4 bases, and 20 bases lay between the germline ends. The germline V gene encodes CDR1 SNHLY and CDR2 FYNNEI. The CDR3 contains 15 residues. The CDR3 region is CASKVDGSQGYEQYF. The CDR3 DNA sequence: TGTGCCAGCAAGGTGGACGGGTCCCAGGGGTACGAGCAGTACTTC.

This chain connects TRBV5-6 to TRBJ2-7, with a tentative D call TRBD1 (6 bases). CDR1 is SGHDT, CDR2 YYEEEE, per germline. V was cut by 1 base and J by 5 bases, with 13 bases left in between. CDR3 size: 14 residues. The CDR3 sequence is CASSLTGNFHEQYF. The DNA for the CDR3 is TGTGCCAGCAGCTTGACAGGGAACTTCCACGAGCAGTACTTC. Combining the CDR3 with reference TRBV5-6 and TRBJ2-7 gives the whole variable domain DAGVTQSPTHLIKTRGQQVTLRCSPKSGHDTVSWYQQALGQGPQFIFQYYEEEERQRGNFPDRFSGHQFPNYSSELNVNALLLGDSALYLCASSLTGNFHEQYFGPGTRLTVT.

This chain uses TRBV20-1 with TRBJ2-1; TRBD2 might be the D (6 bases). CDR3 length equals 16 residues. The ends were cut back, 2 bases at V and 7 bases at J, with 21 bases in the middle. Germline assignment: CDR1 DFQATT and CDR2 SNEGSKA (reference sequence). The CDR3 DNA follows: TGCAGTGCTAGATTCCTCCTCGGTAGCGGTCGTAATGAGCAGTTCTTC. This sequence encodes CSARFLLGSGRNEQFF.

V and J are TRBV29-1 and TRBJ2-3; 9 bases map to TRBD1. The germline CDR1 and CDR2 sequences are SQVTM and ANQGSEA. The CDR3 consists of 12 residues. V shed 6 bases and J 8 bases; nucleotides not matched to a gene: 6. CDR3 coding DNA: TGCAGCGTACCCAGACAGGGGGTTACGCAGTATTTT. Amino acids: CSVPRQGVTQYF.